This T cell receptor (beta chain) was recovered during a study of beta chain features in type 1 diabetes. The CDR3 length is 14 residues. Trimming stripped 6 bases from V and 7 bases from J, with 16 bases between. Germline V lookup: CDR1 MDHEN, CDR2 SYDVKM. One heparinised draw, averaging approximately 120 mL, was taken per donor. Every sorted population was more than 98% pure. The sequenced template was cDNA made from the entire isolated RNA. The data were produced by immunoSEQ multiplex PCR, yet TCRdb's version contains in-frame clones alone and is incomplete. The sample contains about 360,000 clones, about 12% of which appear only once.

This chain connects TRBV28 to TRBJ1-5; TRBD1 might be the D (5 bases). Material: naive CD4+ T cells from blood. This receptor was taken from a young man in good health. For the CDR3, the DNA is TGTGCCAGCAGGGGAGGGGTTACGCGGCAGCCCCAGCATTTT. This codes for CASRGGVTRQPQHF. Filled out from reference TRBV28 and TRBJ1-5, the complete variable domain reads DVKVTQSSRYLVKRTGEKVFLECVQDMDHENMFWYRQDPGLGLRLIYFSYDVKMKEKGDIPEGYSVSREKKERFSLILESASTNQTSMYLCASRGGVTRQPQHFGDGTRLSIL.